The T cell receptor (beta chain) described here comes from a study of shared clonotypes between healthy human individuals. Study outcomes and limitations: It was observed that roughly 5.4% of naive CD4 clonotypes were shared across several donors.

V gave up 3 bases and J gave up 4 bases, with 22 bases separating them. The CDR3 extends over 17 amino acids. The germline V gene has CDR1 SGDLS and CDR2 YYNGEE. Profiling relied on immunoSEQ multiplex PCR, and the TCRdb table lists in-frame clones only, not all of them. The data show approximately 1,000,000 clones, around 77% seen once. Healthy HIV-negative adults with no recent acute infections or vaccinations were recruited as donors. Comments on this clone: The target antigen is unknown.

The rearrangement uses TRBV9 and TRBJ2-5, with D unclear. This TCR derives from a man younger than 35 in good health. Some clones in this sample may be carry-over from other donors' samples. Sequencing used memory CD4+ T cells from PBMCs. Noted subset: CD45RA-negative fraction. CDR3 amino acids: CASSAGTNPRIGETQYF. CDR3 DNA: TGTGCCAGCAGCGCAGGTACTAATCCCAGGATCGGAGAGACCCAGTACTTC.